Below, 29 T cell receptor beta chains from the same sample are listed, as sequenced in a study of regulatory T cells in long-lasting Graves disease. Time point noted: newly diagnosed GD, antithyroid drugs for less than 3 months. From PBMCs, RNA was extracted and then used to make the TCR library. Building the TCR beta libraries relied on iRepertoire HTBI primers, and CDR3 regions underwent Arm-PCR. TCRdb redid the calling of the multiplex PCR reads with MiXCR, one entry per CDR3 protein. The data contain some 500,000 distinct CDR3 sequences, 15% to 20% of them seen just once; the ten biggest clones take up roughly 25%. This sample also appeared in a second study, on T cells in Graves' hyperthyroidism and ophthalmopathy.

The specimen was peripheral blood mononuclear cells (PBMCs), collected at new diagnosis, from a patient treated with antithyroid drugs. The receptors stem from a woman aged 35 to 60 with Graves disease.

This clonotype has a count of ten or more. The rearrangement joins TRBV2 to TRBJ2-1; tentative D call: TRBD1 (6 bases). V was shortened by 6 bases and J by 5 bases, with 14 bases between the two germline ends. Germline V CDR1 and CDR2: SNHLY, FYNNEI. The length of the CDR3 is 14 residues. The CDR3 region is CASRGAKGNNEQFF. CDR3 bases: TGTGCCAGCAGGGGGGCCAAGGGCAACAATGAGCAGTTCTTC.

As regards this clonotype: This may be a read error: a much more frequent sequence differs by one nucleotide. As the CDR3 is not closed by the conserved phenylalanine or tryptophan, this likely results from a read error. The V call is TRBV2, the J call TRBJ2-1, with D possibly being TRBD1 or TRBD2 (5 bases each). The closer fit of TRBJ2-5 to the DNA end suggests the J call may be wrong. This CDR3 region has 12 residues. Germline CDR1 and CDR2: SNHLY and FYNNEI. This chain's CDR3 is CASSREQETQYS. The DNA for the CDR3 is TGTGCCAGCAGCAGGGAGCAAGAGACCCAGTACTCC.

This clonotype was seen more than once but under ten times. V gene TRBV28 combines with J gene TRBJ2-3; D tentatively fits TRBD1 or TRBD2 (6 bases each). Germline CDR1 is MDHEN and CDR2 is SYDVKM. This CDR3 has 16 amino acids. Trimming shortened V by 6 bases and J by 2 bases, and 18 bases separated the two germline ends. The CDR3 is CASSQGEGGLTDTQYF. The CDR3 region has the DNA TGTGCCAGCAGCCAGGGAGAGGGGGGCCTCACAGATACGCAGTATTTT.

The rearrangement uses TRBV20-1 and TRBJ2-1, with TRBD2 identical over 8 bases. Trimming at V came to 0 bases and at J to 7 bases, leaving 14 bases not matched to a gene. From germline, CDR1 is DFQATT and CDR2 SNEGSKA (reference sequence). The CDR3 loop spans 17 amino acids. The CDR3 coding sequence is TGCAGTGCTAGAGATCCCTTGGGAGCGGGGGTCACGAATGAGCAGTTCTTC. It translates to CSARDPLGAGVTNEQFF.

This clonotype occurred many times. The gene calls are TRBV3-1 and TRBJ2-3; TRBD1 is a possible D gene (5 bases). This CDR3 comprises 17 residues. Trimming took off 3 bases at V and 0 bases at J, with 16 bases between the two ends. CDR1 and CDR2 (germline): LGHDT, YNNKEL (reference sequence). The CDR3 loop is CASSHARSAGSTDTQYF. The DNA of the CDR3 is TGTGCCAGCAGCCACGCCCGGTCGGCAGGGAGCACAGATACGCAGTATTTT.

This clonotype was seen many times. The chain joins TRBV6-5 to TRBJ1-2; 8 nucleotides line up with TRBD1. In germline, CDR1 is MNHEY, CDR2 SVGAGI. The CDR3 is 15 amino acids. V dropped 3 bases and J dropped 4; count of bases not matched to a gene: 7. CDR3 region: CASSYDGTGLYGYTF. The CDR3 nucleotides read TGTGCCAGCAGTTATGATGGGACAGGACTCTATGGCTACACCTTC.

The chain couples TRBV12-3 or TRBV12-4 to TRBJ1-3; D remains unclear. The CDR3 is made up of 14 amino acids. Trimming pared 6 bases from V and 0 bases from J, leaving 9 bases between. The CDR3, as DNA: TGTGCCAGCAGGCTACAAATCTCTGGAAACACCATATATTTT. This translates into CASRLQISGNTIYF.

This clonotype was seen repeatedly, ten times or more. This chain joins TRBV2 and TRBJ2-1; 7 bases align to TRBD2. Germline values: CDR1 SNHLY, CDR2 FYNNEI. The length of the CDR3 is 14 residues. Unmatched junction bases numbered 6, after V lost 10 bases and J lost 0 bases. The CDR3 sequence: CAISRGSSYNEQFF. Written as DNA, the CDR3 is TGTGCCATCTCGCGGGGGAGCTCCTACAATGAGCAGTTCTTC.

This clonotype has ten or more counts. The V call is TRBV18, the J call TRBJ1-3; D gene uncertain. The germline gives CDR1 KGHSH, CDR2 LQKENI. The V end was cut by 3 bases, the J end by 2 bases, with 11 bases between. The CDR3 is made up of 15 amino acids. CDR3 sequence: CASSPGFFAGNTIYF. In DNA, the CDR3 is TGTGCCAGCTCACCGGGATTCTTCGCTGGAAACACCATATATTTT.

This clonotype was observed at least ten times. The CDR3 DNA reads as TGTGCCAGCAGTTTTTTCACTGAAGCTTTCTTT. The encoded protein is CASSFFTEAFF. V is TRBV28 and J is TRBJ1-1; D is ambiguous. Per the germline V gene, CDR1 is MDHEN and CDR2 is SYDVKM. This CDR3 has 11 residues. Between the trimmed V and J ends, which lost 3 bases and 4 bases, there was a span of 3 bases.

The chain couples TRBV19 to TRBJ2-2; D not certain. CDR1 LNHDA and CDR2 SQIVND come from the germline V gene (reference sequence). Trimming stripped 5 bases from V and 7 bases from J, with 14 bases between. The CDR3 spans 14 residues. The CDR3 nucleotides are TGTGCCAGTAGTTACATTTCCGCCGGCGGGGAGCTGTTTTTT. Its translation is CASSYISAGGELFF.

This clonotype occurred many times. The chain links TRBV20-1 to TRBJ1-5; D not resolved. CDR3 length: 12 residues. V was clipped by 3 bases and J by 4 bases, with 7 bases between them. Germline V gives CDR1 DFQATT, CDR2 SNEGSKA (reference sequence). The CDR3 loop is CSARNSNQPQHF. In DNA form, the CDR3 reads TGCAGTGCTAGGAACTCGAATCAGCCCCAGCATTTT.

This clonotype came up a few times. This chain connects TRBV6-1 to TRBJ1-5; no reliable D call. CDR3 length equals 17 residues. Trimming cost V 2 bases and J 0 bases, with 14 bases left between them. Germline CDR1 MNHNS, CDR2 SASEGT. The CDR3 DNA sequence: TGTGCCAGCAGTGAACTAAGGGCCCACCTTAGCAATCAGCCCCAGCATTTT. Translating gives CASSELRAHLSNQPQHF.

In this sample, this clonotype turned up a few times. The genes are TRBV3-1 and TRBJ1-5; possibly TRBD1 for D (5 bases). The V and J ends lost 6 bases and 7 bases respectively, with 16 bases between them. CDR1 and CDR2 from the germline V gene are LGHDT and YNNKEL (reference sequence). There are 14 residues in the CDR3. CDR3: CASRRGGAKQPQHF. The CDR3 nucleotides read TGTGCCAGCAGACGGGGGGGAGCCAAGCAGCCCCAGCATTTT.

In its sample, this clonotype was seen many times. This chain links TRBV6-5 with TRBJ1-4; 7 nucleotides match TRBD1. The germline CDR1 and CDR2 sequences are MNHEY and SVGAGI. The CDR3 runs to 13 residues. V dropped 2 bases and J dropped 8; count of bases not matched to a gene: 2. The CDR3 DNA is TGTGCCAGCAGTTACGCGGACAGGGAAAAACTGTTTTTT. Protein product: CASSYADREKLFF.

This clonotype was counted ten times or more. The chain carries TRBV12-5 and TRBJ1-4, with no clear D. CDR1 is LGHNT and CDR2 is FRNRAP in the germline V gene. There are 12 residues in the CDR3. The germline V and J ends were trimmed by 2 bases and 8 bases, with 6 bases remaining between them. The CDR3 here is CASGLSLEKLFF. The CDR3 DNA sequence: TGTGCTAGTGGTTTGTCTCTGGAAAAACTGTTTTTT. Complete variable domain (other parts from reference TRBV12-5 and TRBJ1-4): DARVTQTPRHKVTEMGQEVTMRCQPILGHNTVFWYRQTMMQGLELLAYFRNRAPLDDSGMPKDRFSAEMPDATLATLKIQPSEPRDSAVYFCASGLSLEKLFFGSGTQLSVL.

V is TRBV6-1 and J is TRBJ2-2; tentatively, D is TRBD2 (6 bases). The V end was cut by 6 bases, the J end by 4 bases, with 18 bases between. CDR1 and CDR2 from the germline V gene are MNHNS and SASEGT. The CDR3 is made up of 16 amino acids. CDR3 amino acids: CASSPGDRLFTGELFF. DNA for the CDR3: TGTGCCAGCAGCCCGGGGGACCGGTTGTTCACCGGGGAGCTGTTTTTT.

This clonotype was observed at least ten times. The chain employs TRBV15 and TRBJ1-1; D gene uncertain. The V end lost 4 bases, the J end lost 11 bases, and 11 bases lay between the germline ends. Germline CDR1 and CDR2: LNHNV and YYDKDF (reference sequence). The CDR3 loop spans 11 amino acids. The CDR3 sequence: CATSTGPSAFF. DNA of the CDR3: TGTGCCACCAGCACTGGCCCGAGTGCTTTCTTT.

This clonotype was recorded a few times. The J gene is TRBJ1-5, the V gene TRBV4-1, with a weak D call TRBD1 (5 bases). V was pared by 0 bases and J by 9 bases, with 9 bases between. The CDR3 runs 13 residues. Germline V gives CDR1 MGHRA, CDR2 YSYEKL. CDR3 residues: CASSQDRVGPQHF. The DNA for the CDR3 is TGCGCCAGCAGCCAAGACAGGGTTGGGCCCCAGCATTTT.

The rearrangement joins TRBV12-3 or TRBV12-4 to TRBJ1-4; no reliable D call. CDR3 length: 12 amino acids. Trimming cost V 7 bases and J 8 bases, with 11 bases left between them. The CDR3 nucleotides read TGTGCCAGCACCTCGGGGTGGGAAAAACTGTTTTTT. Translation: CASTSGWEKLFF.

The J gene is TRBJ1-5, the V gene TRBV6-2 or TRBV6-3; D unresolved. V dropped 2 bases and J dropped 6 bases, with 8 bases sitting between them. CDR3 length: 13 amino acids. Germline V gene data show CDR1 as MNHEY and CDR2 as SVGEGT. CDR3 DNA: TGTGCCAGCAGTTACGCCCCGGGTCAGCCCCAGCATTTT. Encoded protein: CASSYAPGQPQHF.

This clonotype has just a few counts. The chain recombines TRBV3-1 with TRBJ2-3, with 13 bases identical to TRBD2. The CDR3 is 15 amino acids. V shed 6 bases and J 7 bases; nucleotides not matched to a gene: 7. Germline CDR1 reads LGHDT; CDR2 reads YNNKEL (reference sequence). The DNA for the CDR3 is TGTGCCAGCAGGGAAACTAGCGGGGGGGGAAATACGCAGTATTTT. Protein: CASRETSGGGNTQYF.

Here the CDR3 reads CASSPGTGGELTTEAFF. In nucleotides, the CDR3 is TGTGCCAGCAGCCCTGGGACAGGGGGCGAGTTAACTACTGAAGCTTTCTTT. V gene TRBV7-9 combines with J gene TRBJ1-1; 12 nucleotides agree with TRBD1. Unmatched junction bases numbered 12, after V lost 5 bases and J lost 5 bases. This CDR3 is built from 17 residues. Germline-derived CDR1 and CDR2 are SEHNR and FQNEAQ (reference sequence).

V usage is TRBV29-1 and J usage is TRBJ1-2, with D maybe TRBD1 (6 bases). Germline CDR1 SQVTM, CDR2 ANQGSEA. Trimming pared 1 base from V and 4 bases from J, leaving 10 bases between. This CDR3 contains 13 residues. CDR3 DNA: TGCAGCGTTGAAGTAGGGGGGGGCTATGGCTACACCTTC. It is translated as CSVEVGGGYGYTF.

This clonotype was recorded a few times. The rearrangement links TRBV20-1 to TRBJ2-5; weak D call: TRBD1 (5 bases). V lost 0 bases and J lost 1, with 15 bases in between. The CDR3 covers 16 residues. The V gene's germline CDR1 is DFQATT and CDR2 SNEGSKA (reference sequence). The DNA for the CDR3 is TGCAGTGCTAGAGATGGCAGGGTGGTACCCCAAGAGACCCAGTACTTC. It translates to CSARDGRVVPQETQYF.

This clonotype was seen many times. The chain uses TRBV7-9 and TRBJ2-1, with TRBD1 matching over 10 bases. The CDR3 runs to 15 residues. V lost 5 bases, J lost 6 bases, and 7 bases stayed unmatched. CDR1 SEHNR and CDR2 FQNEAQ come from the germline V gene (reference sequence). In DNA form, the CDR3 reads TGTGCCAGCAGCGAGGGACAGGGGTCAATCAATGAGCAGTTCTTC. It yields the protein CASSEGQGSINEQFF. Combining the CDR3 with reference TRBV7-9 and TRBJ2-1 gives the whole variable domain DTGVSQNPRHKITKRGQNVTFRCDPISEHNRLYWYRQTLGQGPEFLTYFQNEAQLEKSRLLSDRFSAERPKGSFSTLEIQRTEQGDSAMYLCASSEGQGSINEQFFGPGTRLTVL.

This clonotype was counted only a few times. In nucleotides, the CDR3 is TGTGCCATCAGTTGGGACCTACGAGAGACCCAGTACTTC. It yields the protein CAISWDLRETQYF. This chain links TRBV10-3 with TRBJ2-5; D assignment may be TRBD1 or TRBD2 (5 bases each). In germline, CDR1 is ENHRY, CDR2 SYGVKD. The CDR3 is 13 residues long. V was shortened by 5 bases and J by 4 bases, with 11 bases between the two germline ends.

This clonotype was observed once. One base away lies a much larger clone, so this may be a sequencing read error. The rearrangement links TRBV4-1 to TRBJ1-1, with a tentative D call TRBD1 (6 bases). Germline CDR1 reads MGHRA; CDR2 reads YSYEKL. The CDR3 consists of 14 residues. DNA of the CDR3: TGCGCCAGCAGCCCCGCACAGGGTCTGGCTGAAGCTTTATTT. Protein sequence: CASSPAQGLAEALF.

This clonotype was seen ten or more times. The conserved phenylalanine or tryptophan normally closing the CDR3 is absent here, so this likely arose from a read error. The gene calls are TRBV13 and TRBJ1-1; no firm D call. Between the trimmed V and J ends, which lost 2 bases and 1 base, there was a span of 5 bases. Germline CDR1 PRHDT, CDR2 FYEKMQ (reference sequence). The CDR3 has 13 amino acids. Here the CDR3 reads CASSLTQNTEAFL. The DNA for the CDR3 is TGTGCCAGCAGCTTAACACAGAACACTGAAGCTTTCCTT.